The rows below give T cell receptor beta chains drawn from one sample of a study of cytomegalovirus exposure and HLA in healthy donors. Produced via immunoSEQ multiplex PCR; TCRdb's table is partial and in-frame only. Among around 140,000 clones listed, around 86% were seen once. Sequenced sample: PBMCs. All receptors come from a man aged 18 to 30 in good health and CMV-seropositive. Each CDR3 is given with its conserved first and last residue. A D gene is named only where the DNA matches it firmly.

>TRBJ2-3|NA|TRBV19
TGTGCCAGTAATCAGGGGTCCCTTATCACAGATACGCAGTATTTT
CASNQGSLITDTQYF
>TRBJ1-1|TRBD1|TRBV30
TGTGCCTTAATGCCTGGGACAGGGGGGACTGAAGCTTTCTTT
CALMPGTGGTEAFF
>TRBJ2-3|NA|TRBV7-5
TGTGCCAGAAGCTTAGCGACCACCGGGACTCTCCTCACAGATACGCAGTATTTT
CARSLATTGTLLTDTQYF
>TRBJ1-4|TRBD1|TRBV18
TGTGCCAGCTCAGCCAATCGACAGGGAAGGGCCGCAACTAATGAAAAACTGTTTTTT
CASSANRQGRAATNEKLFF
>TRBJ2-7|NA|TRBV4-2
TGTGCCAGCAGCCGCCCTGAGGCGGTTTCCTACGAGCAGTACTTC
CASSRPEAVSYEQYF
>TRBJ1-5|NA|TRBV2
TGTGCCAGCGCACAGGACAGCCCCGATAATCAGCCCCAGCATTTT
CASAQDSPDNQPQHF
>TRBJ1-5|TRBD1|TRBV29-1
TGCAGCGTTGCCGGGACAGGGGGGAATCAGCCCCAGCATTTT
CSVAGTGGNQPQHF
>TRBJ2-5|TRBD1|TRBV29-1
TGCAGCGCCAGACAGGGTGAAGAGACCCAGTACTTC
CSARQGEETQYF
>TRBJ2-1|NA|TRBV7-3
TGTGCCAGCAGCTTAAGTTGGAGGAACAATGAGCAGTTCTTC
CASSLSWRNNEQFF
>TRBJ2-2|NA|TRBV6-6
TGTGCCAGCAGCCCCCGGGGGATACAAGTTGGCGGGGAGCTGTTTTTT
CASSPRGIQVGGELFF
>TRBJ2-3|NA|TRBV19
TGTGCCAGTAGTATACAAGGTGGGAGCGGTGGGAACACAGATACGCAGTATTTT
CASSIQGGSGGNTDTQYF
>TRBJ2-1|NA|TRBV29-1
TGCAGCGCCCAACTGGGGCAGACCTTCAATGAGCAGTTCTTC
CSAQLGQTFNEQFF
>TRBJ1-4|NA|TRBV6-1
TGTGCCAGCAGTGAAAAAACAGGGAATATGGCTAATGAAAAACTGTTTTTT
CASSEKTGNMANEKLFF
>TRBJ2-2|NA|TRBV5-1
TGCGCCAGCAGCCCACGGACTGGTACCGGGGAGCTGTTTTTT
CASSPRTGTGELFF
>TRBJ2-1|TRBD2|TRBV19
TGTGCCAGTTTTCCGGGACTAGTGAACCCACGATCCTACAATGAGCAGTTCTTC
CASFPGLVNPRSYNEQFF
>TRBJ2-1|NA|TRBV15
TGTGCCACCAGCAGACACACTAGTCCCCCCTACAATGAGCAGTTCTTC
CATSRHTSPPYNEQFF
>TRBJ1-3|TRBD1|TRBV2
TGTGCCAGCAGGGGACCGGACAGGGATCACTCTGGAAACACCATATATTTT
CASRGPDRDHSGNTIYF
>TRBJ2-7|TRBD1|TRBV7-8
TGTGCCAGCAGCGACATTGCGGGACAGGGATACGAGCAGTACTTC
CASSDIAGQGYEQYF
>TRBJ2-5|TRBD1|TRBV4-2
TGTGCCAGCAGCCAAGAATGGACAGGGCCAACGGCCCAGTACTTC
CASSQEWTGPTAQYF
>TRBJ2-1|TRBD2|TRBV5-1
TGCGCCAGCAGCTTGGTCAGCGGGACCCACAATGAGCAGTTCTTC
CASSLVSGTHNEQFF
>TRBJ1-5|TRBD1|TRBV6-5
TGTGCCAGCAGGGACAGGCCCTGGCAGCCCCAGCATTTT
CASRDRPWQPQHF